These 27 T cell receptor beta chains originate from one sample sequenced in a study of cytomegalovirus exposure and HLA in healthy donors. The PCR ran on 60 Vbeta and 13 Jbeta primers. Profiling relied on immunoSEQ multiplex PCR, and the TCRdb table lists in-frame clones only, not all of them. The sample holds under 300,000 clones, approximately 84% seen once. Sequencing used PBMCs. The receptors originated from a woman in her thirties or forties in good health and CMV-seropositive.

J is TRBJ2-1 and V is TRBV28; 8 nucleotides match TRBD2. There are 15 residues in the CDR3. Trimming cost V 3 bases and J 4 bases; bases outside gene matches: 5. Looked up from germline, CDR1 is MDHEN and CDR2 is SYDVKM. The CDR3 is CASSFPGLEYNEQFF. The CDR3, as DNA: TGTGCCAGCAGTTTCCCGGGACTAGAGTACAATGAGCAGTTCTTC. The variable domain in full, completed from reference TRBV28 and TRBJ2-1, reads DVKVTQSSRYLVKRTGEKVFLECVQDMDHENMFWYRQDPGLGLRLIYFSYDVKMKEKGDIPEGYSVSREKKERFSLILESASTNQTSMYLCASSFPGLEYNEQFFGPGTRLTVL.

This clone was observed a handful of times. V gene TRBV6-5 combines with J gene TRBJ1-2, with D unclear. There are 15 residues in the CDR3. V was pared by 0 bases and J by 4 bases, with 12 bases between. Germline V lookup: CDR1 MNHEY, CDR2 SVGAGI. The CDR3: CASSYSTAGGYGYTF. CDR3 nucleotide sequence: TGTGCCAGCAGTTACTCGACGGCGGGTGGCTATGGCTACACCTTC.

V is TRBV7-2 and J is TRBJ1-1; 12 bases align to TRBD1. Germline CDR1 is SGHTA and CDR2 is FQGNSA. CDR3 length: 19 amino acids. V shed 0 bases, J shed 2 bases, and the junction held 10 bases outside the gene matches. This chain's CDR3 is CASSLALGGTGGLNTEAFF. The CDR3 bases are TGTGCCAGCAGCTTAGCTTTAGGCGGGACAGGGGGCCTCAACACTGAAGCTTTCTTT. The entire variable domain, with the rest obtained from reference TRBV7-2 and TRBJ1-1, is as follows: GAGVSQSPSNKVTEKGKDVELRCDPISGHTALYWYRQSLGQGLEFLIYFQGNSAPDKSGLPSDRFSAERTGGSVSTLTIQRTQQEDSAVYLCASSLALGGTGGLNTEAFFGQGTRLTVV.

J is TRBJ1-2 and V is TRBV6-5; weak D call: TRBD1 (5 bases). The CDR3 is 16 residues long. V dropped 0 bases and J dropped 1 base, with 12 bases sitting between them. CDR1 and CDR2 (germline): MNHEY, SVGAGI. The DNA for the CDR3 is TGTGCCAGCAGTTACTCGAGGCAGGGTAGTAACTATGGCTACACCTTC. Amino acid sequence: CASSYSRQGSNYGYTF.

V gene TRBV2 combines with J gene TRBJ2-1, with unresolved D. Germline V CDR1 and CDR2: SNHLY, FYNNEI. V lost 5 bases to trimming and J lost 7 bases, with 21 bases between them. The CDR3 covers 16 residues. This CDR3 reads CASSPSVETRSNEQFF. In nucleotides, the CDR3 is TGTGCCAGCAGTCCCTCCGTAGAAACCCGATCGAATGAGCAGTTCTTC.

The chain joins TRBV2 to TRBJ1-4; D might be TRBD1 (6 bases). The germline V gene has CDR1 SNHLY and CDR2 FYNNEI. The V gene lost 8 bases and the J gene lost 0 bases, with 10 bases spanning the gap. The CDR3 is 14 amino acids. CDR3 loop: CASFRGATNEKLFF. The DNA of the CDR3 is TGTGCCAGCTTCAGGGGTGCAACTAATGAAAAACTGTTTTTT.

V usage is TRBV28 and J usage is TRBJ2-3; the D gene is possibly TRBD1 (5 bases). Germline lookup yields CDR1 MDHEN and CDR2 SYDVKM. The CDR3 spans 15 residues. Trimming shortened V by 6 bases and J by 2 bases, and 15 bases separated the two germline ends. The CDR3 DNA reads TGTGCCAGCAGCCAGCCCGGCAGGGTCACAGATACGCAGTATTTT. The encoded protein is CASSQPGRVTDTQYF.

This CDR3 reads CSVGGLQDREQFF. The CDR3 nucleotides read TGCAGCGTTGGAGGGCTCCAGGACCGGGAGCAGTTCTTC. The chain uses TRBV29-1 and TRBJ2-1; D perhaps matches TRBD2 (5 bases). The V end lost 4 bases, the J end lost 10 bases, and 17 bases lay between the germline ends. The CDR3 covers 13 residues. Germline V gives CDR1 SQVTM, CDR2 ANQGSEA.

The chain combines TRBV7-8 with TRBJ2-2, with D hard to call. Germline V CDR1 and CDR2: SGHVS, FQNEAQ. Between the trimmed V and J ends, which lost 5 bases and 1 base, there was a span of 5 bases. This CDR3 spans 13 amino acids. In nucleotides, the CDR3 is TGTGCCAGCAGCCCCCAGAACACCGGGGAGCTGTTTTTT. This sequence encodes CASSPQNTGELFF.

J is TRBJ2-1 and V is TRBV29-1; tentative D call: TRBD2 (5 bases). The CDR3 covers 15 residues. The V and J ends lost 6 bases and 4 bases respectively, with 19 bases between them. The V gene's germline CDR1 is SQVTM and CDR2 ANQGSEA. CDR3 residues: CSVARERAIYNEQFF. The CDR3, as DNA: TGCAGCGTCGCGAGAGAGAGGGCAATTTACAATGAGCAGTTCTTC.

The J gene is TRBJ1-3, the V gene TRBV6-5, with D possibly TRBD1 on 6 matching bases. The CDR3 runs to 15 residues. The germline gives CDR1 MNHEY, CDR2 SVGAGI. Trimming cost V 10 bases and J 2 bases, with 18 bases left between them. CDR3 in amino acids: CATRPPGAAGNTIYF. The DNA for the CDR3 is TGTGCCACCCGACCCCCAGGGGCGGCTGGAAACACCATATATTTT.

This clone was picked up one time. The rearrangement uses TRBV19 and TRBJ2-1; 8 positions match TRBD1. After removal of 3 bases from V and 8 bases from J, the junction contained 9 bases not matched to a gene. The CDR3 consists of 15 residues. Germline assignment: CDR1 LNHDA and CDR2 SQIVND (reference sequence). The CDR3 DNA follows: TGTGCCAGTAGTATCTTCCGGACAGGGATCGATGAGCAGTTCTTC. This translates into CASSIFRTGIDEQFF.

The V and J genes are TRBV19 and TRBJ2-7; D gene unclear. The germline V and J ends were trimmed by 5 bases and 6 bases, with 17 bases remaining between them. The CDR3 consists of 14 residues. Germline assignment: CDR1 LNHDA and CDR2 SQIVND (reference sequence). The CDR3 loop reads CASSPSLTPGEQYF. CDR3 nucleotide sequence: TGTGCCAGTAGTCCCTCGTTAACTCCCGGCGAGCAGTACTTC.

The chain's CDR3 is CASRGRDVPRWQPQHF. CDR3 DNA sequence: TGTGCCAGCAGGGGGCGGGATGTACCTCGGTGGCAGCCCCAGCATTTT. This chain links TRBV5-6 with TRBJ1-5, with TRBD1 as a possible D gene (5 bases). The germline gives CDR1 SGHDT, CDR2 YYEEEE. The CDR3 sequence is 16 residues long. V lost 5 bases to trimming and J lost 7 bases, with 22 bases between them.

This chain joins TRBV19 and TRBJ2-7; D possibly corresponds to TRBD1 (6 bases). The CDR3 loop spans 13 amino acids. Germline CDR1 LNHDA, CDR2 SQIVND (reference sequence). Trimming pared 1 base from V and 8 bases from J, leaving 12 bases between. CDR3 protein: CASSIAVDSKQYF. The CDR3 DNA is TGTGCCAGTAGTATAGCCGTGGACAGCAAGCAGTACTTC.

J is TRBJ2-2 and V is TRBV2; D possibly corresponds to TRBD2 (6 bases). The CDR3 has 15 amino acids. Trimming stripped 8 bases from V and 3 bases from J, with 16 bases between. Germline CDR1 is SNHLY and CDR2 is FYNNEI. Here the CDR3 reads CASGRTSSYTGELFF. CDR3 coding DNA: TGTGCCAGCGGGAGAACTAGCTCGTACACCGGGGAGCTGTTTTTT.

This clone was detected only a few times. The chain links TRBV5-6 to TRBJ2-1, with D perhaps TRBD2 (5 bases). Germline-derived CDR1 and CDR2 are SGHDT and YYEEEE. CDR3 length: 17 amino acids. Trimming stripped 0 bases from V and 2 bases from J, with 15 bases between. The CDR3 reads CASSLDEAGLAYNEQFF. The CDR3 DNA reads TGTGCCAGCAGCTTGGACGAGGCGGGTTTAGCCTACAATGAGCAGTTCTTC.

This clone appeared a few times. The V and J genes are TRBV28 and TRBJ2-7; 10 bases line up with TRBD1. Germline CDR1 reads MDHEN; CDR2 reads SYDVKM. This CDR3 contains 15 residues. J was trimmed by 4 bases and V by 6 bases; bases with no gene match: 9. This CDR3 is CASSDQTGGKYEQYF. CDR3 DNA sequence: TGTGCCAGCAGCGACCAGACAGGGGGCAAATACGAGCAGTACTTC.

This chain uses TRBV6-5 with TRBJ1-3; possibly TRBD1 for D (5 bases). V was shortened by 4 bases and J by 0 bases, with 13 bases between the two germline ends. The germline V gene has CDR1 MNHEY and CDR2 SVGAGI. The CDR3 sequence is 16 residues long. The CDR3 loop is CASSLSPTVSGNTIYF. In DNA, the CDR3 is TGTGCCAGCAGTTTATCACCGACAGTCTCTGGAAACACCATATATTTT.

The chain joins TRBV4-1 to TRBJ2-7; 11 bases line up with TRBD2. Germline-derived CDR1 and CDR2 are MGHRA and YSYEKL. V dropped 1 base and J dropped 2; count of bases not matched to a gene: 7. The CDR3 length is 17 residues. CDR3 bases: TGCGCCAGCAGCCAAGGGACTAGCGGGCCTATCACCTACGAGCAGTACTTC. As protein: CASSQGTSGPITYEQYF.

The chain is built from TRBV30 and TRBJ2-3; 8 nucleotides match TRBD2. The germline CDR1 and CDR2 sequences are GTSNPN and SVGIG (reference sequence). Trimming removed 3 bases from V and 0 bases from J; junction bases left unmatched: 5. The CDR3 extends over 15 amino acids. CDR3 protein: CAWRVSGTSTDTQYF. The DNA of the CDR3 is TGTGCCTGGAGGGTTAGCGGGACTAGCACAGATACGCAGTATTTT.

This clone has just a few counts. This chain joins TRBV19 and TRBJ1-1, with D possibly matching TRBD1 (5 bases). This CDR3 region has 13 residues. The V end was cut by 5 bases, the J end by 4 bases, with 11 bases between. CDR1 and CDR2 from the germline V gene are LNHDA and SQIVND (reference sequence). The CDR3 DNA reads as TGTGCCAGTAGTCTGGGGCGGGGCACTGAAGCTTTCTTT. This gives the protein CASSLGRGTEAFF.

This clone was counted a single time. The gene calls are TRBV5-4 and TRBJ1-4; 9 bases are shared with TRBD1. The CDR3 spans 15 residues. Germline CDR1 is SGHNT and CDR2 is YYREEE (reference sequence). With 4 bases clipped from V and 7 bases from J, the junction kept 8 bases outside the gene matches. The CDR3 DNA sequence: TGTGCCAGCAGCCCCCGGGGACAGGGCGGTGAAAAACTGTTTTTT. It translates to CASSPRGQGGEKLFF.

CDR3: CASSPTGVSSYEQYF. In nucleotides, the CDR3 is TGTGCCAGCAGCCCGACAGGGGTTAGCTCCTACGAGCAGTACTTC. This chain joins TRBV7-9 and TRBJ2-7; 8 positions match TRBD1. Trimming at V came to 5 bases and at J to 0 bases, leaving 6 bases not matched to a gene. The CDR3 spans 15 residues. Germline CDR1 and CDR2: SEHNR and FQNEAQ (reference sequence).

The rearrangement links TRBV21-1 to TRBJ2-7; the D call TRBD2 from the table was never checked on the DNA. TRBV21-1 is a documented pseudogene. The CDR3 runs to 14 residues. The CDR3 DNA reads TGTGCCATCCCCGGGGAGGGAAGGTGGGACGAGCAGTACTTC. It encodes CAIPGEGRWDEQYF.

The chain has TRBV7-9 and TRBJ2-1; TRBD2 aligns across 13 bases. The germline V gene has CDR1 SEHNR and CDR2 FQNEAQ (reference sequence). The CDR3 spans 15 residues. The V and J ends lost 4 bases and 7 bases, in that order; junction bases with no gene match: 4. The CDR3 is CASSSGLAGANEQFF. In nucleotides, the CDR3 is TGTGCCAGCAGCTCCGGACTAGCGGGAGCAAATGAGCAGTTCTTC.

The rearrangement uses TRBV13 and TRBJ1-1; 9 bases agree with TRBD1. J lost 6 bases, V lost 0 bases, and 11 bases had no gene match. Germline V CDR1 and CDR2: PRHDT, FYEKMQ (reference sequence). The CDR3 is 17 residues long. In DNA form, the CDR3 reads TGTGCCAGCAGCTTAGGCTATTGGACAGGGGCTGGAGCTGAAGCTTTCTTT. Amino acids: CASSLGYWTGAGAEAFF.